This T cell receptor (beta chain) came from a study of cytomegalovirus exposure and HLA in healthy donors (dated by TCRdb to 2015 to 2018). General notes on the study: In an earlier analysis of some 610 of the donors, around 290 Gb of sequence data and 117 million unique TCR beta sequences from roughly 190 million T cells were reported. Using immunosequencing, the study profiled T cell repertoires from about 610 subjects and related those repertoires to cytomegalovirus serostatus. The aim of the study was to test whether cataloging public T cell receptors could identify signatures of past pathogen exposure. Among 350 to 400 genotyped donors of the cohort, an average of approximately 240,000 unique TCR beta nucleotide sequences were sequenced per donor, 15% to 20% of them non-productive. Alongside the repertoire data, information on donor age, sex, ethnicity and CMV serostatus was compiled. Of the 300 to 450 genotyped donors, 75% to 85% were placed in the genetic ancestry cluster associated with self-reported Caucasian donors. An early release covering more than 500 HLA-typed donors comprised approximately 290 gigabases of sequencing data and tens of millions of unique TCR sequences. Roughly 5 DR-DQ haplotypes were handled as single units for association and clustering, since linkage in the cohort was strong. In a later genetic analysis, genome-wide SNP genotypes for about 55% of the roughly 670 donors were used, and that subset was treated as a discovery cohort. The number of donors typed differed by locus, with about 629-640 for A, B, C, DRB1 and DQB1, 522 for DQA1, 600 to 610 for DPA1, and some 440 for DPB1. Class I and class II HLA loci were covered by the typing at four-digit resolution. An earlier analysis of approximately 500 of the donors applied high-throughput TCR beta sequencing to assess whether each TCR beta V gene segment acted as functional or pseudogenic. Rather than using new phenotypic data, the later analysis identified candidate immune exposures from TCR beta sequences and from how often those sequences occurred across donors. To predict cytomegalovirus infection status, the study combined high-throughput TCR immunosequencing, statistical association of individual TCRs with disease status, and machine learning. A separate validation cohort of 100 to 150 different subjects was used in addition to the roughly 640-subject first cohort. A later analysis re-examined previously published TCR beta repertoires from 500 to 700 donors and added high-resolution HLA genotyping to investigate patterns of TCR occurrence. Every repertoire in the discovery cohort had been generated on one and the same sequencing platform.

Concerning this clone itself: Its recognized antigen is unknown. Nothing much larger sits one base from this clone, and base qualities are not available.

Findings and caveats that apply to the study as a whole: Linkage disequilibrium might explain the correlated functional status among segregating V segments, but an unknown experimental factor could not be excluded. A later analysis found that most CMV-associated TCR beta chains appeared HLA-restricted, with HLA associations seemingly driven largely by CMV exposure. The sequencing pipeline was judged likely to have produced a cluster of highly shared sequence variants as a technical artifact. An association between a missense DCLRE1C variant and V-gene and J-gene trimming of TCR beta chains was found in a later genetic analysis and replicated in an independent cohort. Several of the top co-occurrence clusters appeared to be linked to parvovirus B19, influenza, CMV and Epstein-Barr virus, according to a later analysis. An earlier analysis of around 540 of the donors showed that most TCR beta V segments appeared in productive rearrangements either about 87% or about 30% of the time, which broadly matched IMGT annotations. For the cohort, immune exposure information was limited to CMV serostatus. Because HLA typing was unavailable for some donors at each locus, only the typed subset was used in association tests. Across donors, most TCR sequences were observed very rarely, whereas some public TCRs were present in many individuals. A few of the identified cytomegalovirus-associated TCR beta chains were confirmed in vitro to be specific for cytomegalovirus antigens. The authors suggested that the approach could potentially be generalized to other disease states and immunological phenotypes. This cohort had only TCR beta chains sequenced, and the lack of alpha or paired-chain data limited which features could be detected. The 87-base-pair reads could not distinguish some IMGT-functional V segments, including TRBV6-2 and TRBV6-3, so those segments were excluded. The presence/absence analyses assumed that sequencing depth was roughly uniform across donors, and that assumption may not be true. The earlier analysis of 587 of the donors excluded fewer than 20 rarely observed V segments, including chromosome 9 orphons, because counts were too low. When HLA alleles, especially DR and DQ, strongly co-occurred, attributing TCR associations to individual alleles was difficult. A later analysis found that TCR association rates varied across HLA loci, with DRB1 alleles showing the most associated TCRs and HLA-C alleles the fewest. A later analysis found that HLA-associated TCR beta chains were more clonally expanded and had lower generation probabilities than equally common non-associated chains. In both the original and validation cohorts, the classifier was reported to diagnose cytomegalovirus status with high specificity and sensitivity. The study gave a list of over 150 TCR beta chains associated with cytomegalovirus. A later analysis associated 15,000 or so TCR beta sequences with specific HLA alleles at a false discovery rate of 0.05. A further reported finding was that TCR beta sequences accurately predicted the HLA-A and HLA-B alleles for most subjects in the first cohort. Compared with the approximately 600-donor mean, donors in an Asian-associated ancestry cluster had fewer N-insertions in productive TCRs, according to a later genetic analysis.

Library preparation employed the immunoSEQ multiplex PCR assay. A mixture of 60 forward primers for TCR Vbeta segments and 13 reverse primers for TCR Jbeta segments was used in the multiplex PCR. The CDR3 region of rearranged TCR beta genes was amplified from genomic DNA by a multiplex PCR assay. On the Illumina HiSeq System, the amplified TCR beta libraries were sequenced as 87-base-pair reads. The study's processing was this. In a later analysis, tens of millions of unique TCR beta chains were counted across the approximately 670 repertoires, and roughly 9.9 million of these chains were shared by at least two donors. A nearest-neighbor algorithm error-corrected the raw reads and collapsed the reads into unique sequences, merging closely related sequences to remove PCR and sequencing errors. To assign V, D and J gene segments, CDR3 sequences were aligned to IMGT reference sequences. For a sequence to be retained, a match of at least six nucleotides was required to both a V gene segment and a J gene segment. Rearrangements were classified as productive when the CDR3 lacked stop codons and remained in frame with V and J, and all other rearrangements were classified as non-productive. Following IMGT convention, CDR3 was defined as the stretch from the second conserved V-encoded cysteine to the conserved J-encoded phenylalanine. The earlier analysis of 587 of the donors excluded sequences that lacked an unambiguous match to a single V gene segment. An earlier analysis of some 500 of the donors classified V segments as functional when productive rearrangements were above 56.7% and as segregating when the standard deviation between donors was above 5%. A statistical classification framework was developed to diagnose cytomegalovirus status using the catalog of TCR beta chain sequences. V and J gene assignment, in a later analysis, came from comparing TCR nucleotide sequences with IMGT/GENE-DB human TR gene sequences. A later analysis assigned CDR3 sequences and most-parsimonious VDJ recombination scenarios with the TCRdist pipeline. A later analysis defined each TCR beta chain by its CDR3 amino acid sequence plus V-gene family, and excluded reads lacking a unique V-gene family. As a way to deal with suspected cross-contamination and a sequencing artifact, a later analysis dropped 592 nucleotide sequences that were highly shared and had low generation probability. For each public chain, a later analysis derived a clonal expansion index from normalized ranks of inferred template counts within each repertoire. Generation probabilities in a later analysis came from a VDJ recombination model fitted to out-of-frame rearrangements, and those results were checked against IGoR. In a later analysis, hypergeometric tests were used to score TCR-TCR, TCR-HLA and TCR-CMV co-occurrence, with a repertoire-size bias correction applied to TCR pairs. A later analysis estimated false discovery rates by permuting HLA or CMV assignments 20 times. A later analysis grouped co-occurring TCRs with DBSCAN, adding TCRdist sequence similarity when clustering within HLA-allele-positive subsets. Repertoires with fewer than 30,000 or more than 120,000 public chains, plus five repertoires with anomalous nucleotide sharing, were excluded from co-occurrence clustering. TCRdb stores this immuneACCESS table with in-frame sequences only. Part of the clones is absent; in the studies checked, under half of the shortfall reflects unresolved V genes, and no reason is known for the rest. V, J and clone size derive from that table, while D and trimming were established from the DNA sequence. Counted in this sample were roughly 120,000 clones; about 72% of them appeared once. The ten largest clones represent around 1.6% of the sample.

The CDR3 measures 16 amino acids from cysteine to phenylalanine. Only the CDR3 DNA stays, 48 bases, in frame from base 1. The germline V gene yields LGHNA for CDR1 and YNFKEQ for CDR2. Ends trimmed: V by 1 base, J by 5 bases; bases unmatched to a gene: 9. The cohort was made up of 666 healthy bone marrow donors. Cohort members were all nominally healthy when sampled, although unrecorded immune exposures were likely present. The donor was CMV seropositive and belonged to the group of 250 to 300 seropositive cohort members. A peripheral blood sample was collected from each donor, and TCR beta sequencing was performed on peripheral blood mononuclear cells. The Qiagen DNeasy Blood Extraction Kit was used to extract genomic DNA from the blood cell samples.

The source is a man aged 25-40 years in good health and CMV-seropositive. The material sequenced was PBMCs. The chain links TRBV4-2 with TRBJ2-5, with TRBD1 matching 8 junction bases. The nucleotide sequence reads TGTGCCAGCAGCCAAGTCTCACAGGGGGAGGAGGAGACCCAGTACTTC. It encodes CASSQVSQGEEETQYF.